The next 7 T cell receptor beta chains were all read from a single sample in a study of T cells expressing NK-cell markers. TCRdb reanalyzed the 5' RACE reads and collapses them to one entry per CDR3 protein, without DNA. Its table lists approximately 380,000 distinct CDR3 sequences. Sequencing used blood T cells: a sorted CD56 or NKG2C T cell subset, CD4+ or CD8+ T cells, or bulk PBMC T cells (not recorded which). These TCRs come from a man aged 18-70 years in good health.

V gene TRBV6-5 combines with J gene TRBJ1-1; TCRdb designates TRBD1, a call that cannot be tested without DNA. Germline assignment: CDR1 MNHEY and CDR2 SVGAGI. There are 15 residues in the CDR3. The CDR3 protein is CASSYGRGGATEAFF.

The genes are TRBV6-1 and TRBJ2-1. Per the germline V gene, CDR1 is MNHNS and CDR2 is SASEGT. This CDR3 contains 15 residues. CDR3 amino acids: CASSEYPSSYNEQFF.

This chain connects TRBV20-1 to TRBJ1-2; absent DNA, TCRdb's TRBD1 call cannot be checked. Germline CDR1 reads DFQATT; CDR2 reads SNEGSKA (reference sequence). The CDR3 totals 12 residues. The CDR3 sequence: CSAETRVDGYTF.

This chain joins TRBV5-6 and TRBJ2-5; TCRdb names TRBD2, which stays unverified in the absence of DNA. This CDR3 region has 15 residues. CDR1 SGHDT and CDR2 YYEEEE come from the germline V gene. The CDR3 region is CASSPTGLAKKTQYF. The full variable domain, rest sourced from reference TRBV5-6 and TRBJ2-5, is DAGVTQSPTHLIKTRGQQVTLRCSPKSGHDTVSWYQQALGQGPQFIFQYYEEEERQRGNFPDRFSGHQFPNYSSELNVNALLLGDSALYLCASSPTGLAKKTQYFGPGTRLLVL.

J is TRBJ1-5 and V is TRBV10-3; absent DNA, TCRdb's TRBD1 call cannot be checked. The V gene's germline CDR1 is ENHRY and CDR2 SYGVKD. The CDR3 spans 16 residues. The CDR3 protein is CAISESPGGGNQPQHF.

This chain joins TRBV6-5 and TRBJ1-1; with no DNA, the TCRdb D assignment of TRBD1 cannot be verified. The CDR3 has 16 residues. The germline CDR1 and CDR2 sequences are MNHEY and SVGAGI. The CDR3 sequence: CASSYSGTGLNTEAFF.

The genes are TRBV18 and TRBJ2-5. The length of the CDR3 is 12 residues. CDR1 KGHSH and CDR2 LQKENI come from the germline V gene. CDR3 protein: CASSPFEETQYF.